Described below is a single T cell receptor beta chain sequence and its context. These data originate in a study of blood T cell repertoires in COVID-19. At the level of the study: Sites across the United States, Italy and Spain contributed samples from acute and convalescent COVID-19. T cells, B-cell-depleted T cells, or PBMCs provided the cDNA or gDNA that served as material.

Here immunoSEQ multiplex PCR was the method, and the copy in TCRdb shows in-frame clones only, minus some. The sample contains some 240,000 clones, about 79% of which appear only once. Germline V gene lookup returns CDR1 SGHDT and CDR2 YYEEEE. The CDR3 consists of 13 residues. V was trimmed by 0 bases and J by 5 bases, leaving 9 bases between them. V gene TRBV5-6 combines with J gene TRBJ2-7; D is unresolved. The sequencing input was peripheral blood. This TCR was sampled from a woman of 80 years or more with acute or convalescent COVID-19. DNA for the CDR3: TGTGCCAGCAGCTTGGTAGCACCGAACGAGCAGTACTTC. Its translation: CASSLVAPNEQYF. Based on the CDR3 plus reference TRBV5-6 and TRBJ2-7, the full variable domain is DAGVTQSPTHLIKTRGQQVTLRCSPKSGHDTVSWYQQALGQGPQFIFQYYEEEERQRGNFPDRFSGHQFPNYSSELNVNALLLGDSALYLCASSLVAPNEQYFGPGTRLTVT.